The 20 T cell receptor beta chains below all came from one sample that was sequenced in a study of shared clonotypes between healthy human individuals. The table came from immunoSEQ multiplex PCR; TCRdb's copy has only in-frame clones and leaves some out. The profile shows more than 150,000 clones, around 93% of them singletons. The sequencing input was naive CD4+ T cells sorted from blood. Indicated subset: CD45RA+ positively selected. The receptors derive from a woman in her twenties or thirties in good health.

The chain couples TRBV14 to TRBJ2-7; maybe TRBD1 (5 bases). V lost 0 bases to trimming and J lost 1 base, with 13 bases between them. Germline values: CDR1 SGHDN, CDR2 FVKESK. The CDR3 contains 16 residues. The CDR3 DNA is TGTGCCAGCAGCCAAGATCGCCAGGGCTATTCCTACGAGCAGTACTTC. Protein product: CASSQDRQGYSYEQYF.

The chain carries TRBV10-3 and TRBJ2-7; tentative D call: TRBD1 (5 bases). Germline-derived CDR1 and CDR2 are ENHRY and SYGVKD. Trimming cost V 3 bases and J 0 bases, with 18 bases left between them. CDR3 length equals 17 residues. DNA of the CDR3: TGTGCCATCAGTGACCCTTGGGGCTTTACTGACTCCTACGAGCAGTACTTC. Amino acid sequence: CAISDPWGFTDSYEQYF.

The chain is built from TRBV19 and TRBJ2-7; 8 bases align to TRBD1. After removal of 3 bases from V and 2 bases from J, the junction contained 9 bases not matched to a gene. The CDR3 is made up of 16 amino acids. Germline V gives CDR1 LNHDA, CDR2 SQIVND (reference sequence). The CDR3 loop reads CASSIAGNRGTYEQYF. The DNA for the CDR3 is TGTGCCAGTAGTATCGCGGGAAACAGGGGGACCTACGAGCAGTACTTC.

The V gene is TRBV28, the J gene TRBJ1-4, with no clear D. Germline lookup yields CDR1 MDHEN and CDR2 SYDVKM. The V end lost 3 bases, the J end lost 10 bases, and 15 bases lay between the germline ends. This CDR3 region has 14 residues. CDR3 coding DNA: TGTGCCAGCAGTTTGAGGTTGGGTAGAGGAAAACTGTTTTTT. This translates into CASSLRLGRGKLFF.

The chain employs TRBV2 and TRBJ1-2; D is unresolved. Deletions cut 0 bases from V and 2 bases from J, with 7 bases between. CDR1 and CDR2 from the germline V gene are SNHLY and FYNNEI. The CDR3 is made up of 14 amino acids. The CDR3 reads CASSEARENYGYTF. CDR3 DNA sequence: TGTGCCAGCAGTGAAGCGCGGGAAAACTATGGCTACACCTTC.

The J gene is TRBJ2-7, the V gene TRBV18; TRBD1 agrees at 9 bases. Germline values: CDR1 KGHSH, CDR2 LQKENI. The CDR3 contains 15 residues. V was pared by 6 bases and J by 7 bases, with 13 bases of the junction left unmatched. The CDR3 sequence: CASSSSGTGKIEQYF. CDR3 nucleotide sequence: TGTGCCAGCTCTTCCTCGGGGACAGGGAAAATTGAGCAGTACTTC.

Here the CDR3 reads CASNYKRTSGRGRLYEQYF. The CDR3 nucleotides read TGTGCCAGCAACTACAAAAGGACTAGCGGGAGGGGTCGGCTTTACGAGCAGTACTTC. This chain links TRBV27 with TRBJ2-7, with 15 positions matching TRBD2. Looked up from germline, CDR1 is MNHEY and CDR2 is SMNVEV (reference sequence). J gave up 4 bases and V 7 bases, and 17 bases lay outside the gene matches. This CDR3 spans 19 amino acids.

The chain recombines TRBV29-1 with TRBJ2-1; D uncertain. This CDR3 is 15 amino acids long. Germline CDR1 reads SQVTM; CDR2 reads ANQGSEA. Trimming removed 0 bases at V and 0 bases at J, with 9 bases between. CDR3 protein: CSVEDAPPSYNEQFF. The CDR3 coding sequence is TGCAGCGTTGAAGATGCACCCCCCTCCTACAATGAGCAGTTCTTC.

The CDR3 nucleotides are TGTGCCAGCAGTGAAGGGGTCTGGGCAGGGACTAATGAAAAACTGTTTTTT. This encodes CASSEGVWAGTNEKLFF. The V gene is TRBV6-1, the J gene TRBJ1-4, with D possibly matching TRBD1 (5 bases). V was pared by 1 base and J by 2 bases, with 14 bases between. The germline V gene encodes CDR1 MNHNS and CDR2 SASEGT. This CDR3 is built from 17 residues.

The chain combines TRBV5-8 with TRBJ2-3; 10 bases line up with TRBD1. The V gene's germline CDR1 is SGHTS and CDR2 YDEGEE. The CDR3 length is 17 residues. J gave up 5 bases and V 5 bases, and 14 bases lay outside the gene matches. The CDR3 DNA is TGTGCCAGCAGGAGATATTTCGGGACAGGGGTACTAGATACGCAGTATTTT. Protein sequence: CASRRYFGTGVLDTQYF.

The V and J genes are TRBV5-1 and TRBJ2-2; D gene uncertain. The CDR3 runs to 12 residues. Germline loops: CDR1 SGHRS, CDR2 YFSETQ. V was clipped by 2 bases and J by 5 bases, with 4 bases between them. CDR3 nucleotide sequence: TGCGCCAGCAGCTTCGGAACCGGGGAGCTGTTTTTT. Translating gives CASSFGTGELFF.

The chain has TRBV18 and TRBJ1-2; the D gene is possibly TRBD1 (6 bases). The CDR3 length is 16 residues. Germline V gives CDR1 KGHSH, CDR2 LQKENI. V shed 5 bases and J shed 5 bases, with 21 bases lying between them. The CDR3 sequence is CASSTQPGTSSYGYTF. The CDR3 DNA is TGTGCCAGCTCAACCCAGCCTGGGACAAGCTCGTATGGCTACACCTTC. Filled out from reference TRBV18 and TRBJ1-2, the complete variable domain reads NAGVMQNPRHLVRRRGQEARLRCSPMKGHSHVYWYRQLPEEGLKFMVYLQKENIIDESGMPKERFSAEFPKEGPSILRIQQVVRGDSAAYFCASSTQPGTSSYGYTFGSGTRLTVV.

This sequence joins TRBV7-9 and TRBJ2-2; tentative D call: TRBD2 (6 bases). CDR3 length equals 16 residues. Trimming took 2 bases from V and 1 from J, leaving 11 bases between them. The germline V gene encodes CDR1 SEHNR and CDR2 FQNEAQ (reference sequence). In nucleotides, the CDR3 is TGTGCCAGCAGCTTATATACTAGCAGGAACACCGGGGAGCTGTTTTTT. This encodes CASSLYTSRNTGELFF.

V usage is TRBV28 and J usage is TRBJ2-3, with D tentatively TRBD2 (6 bases). The CDR3 runs to 16 residues. Germline CDR1 reads MDHEN; CDR2 reads SYDVKM. The germline V and J ends were trimmed by 4 bases and 4 bases, with 18 bases remaining between them. CDR3 sequence: CASSSAGPILPDTQYF. In nucleotides, the CDR3 is TGTGCCAGCAGTTCCGCGGGACCCATATTACCAGATACGCAGTATTTT.

The chain is built from TRBV27 and TRBJ2-1; the match to TRBD2 covers 11 bases. V was pared by 6 bases and J by 3 bases, with 10 bases of the junction left unmatched. The CDR3 is made up of 17 amino acids. Germline values: CDR1 MNHEY, CDR2 SMNVEV (reference sequence). The CDR3 is CASRLLAGGLNYNEQFF. Written as DNA, the CDR3 is TGTGCCAGCAGATTGCTAGCGGGAGGATTGAACTACAATGAGCAGTTCTTC.

This clone has a single count. Here the CDR3 reads CASSYPAGNAGFEETQYF. The CDR3 DNA sequence: TGTGCCAGCAGCTATCCCGCGGGGAATGCGGGGTTTGAAGAGACCCAGTACTTC. The chain combines TRBV7-6 with TRBJ2-5, with D possibly matching TRBD2 (6 bases). Germline-derived CDR1 and CDR2 are SGHVS and FNYEAQ. V lost 4 bases and J 3 bases, leaving 24 bases between the germline ends. This CDR3 region has 18 residues.

This clone was seen only a few times. V and J are TRBV7-9 and TRBJ2-7, with D maybe TRBD2 (6 bases). Trimming shortened V by 5 bases and J by 6 bases, and 17 bases separated the two germline ends. The CDR3 is 14 residues long. Per the germline V gene, CDR1 is SEHNR and CDR2 is FQNEAQ (reference sequence). CDR3 protein: CASSLTGLHFEQYF. The CDR3 region has the DNA TGTGCCAGCAGCCTGACGGGACTCCATTTCGAGCAGTACTTC.

This rearrangement joins TRBV18 to TRBJ2-5, with 10 bases identical to TRBD2. Trimming took 1 base from V and 2 from J; bases not matched to a gene: 10. This CDR3 spans 18 amino acids. The germline V gene has CDR1 KGHSH and CDR2 LQKENI. The CDR3 spells CASSPLGTSGTNQETQYF. The CDR3 bases are TGTGCCAGCTCACCACTCGGTACTAGCGGGACAAATCAAGAGACCCAGTACTTC.

The chain is built from TRBV19 and TRBJ2-2; 8 bases map to TRBD1. V gave up 4 bases and J gave up 5 bases; unmatched junction bases: 3. The CDR3 runs 14 residues. In germline, CDR1 is LNHDA, CDR2 SQIVND (reference sequence). The CDR3 is CASSRQGRTGELFF. Written as DNA, the CDR3 is TGTGCCAGTAGTAGACAGGGGCGAACCGGGGAGCTGTTTTTT.

The CDR3 reads CASSQLAGVGEQYF. The CDR3 DNA sequence: TGTGCCAGCAGCCAACTAGCGGGAGTAGGAGAGCAGTACTTC. The V gene is TRBV11-2, the J gene TRBJ2-7; TRBD2 matches 11 bases. The CDR3 contains 14 residues. Trimming at V came to 5 bases and at J to 7 bases, leaving 7 bases not matched to a gene. Germline V gene sequence: CDR1 SGHAT, CDR2 FQNNGV.